The source of this TCR beta chain is a study of response to subunit inactivated influenza vaccine listed by TCRdb under 2018. Background on the whole study: Deep quantitative T cell receptor repertoire profiling was used in the study to track responses to a trivalent subunit inactivated influenza vaccine. Here is what the overall study found, with its caveats: According to the authors, only a limited number of new T cells may be recruited by each seasonal influenza vaccination.

Sequences SGHTA (CDR1) and FQGTGA (CDR2) are obtained from the germline V gene. Between the V and J ends, shortened by 8 bases and 1 base respectively, the junction contains 14 bases. The CDR3 goes from the cysteine to the phenylalanine over 14 residues. CDR3 DNA only is kept here, 42 bases in frame from base 1. Library generation was performed with RT-PCR. Sequencing relied on an Illumina HiSeq 2500. The public reads were reanalyzed by TCRdb: fastp trimming at Q25, MiXCR alignment, in-frame beta chains only. Every CDR3 protein is listed once, alongside the most common genes and DNA of its rows. Here the sample has around 520,000 distinct CDR3 sequences; about 10% occur a single time. The ten biggest clones cover roughly a tenth of the sample. This clonotype was found a few times. Its specific antigen is unknown. Base qualities are not at hand, and no much larger clone is one base apart.

The rearranged chain carries TRBV7-3 and TRBJ1-1; the D gene cannot be resolved reliably. This specimen consisted of PBMCs from blood, obtained on the day of vaccination. The source of this sequence is a man aged 45-65 years who received an inactivated influenza vaccine. Donor details come from another sample of the same person, matched by shared clones. The nucleotide sequence reads TGTGCCAGCCGGAAGTCTAGGGAGAACACTGAAGCTTTCTTT. It translates as CASRKSRENTEAFF.